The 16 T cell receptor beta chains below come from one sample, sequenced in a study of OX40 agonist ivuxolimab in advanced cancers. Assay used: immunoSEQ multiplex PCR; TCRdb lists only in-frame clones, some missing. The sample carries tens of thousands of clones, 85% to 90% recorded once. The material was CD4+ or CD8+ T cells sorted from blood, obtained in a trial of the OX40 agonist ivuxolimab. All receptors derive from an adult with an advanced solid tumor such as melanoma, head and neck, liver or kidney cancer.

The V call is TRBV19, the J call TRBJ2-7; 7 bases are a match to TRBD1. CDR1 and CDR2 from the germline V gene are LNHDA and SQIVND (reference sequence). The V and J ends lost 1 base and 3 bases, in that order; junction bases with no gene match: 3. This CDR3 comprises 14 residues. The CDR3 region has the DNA TGTGCCAGTAGTATAGGGCCAGGGGGCTACGAGCAGTACTTC. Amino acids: CASSIGPGGYEQYF. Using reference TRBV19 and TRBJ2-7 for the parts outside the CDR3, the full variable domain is DGGITQSPKYLFRKEGQNVTLSCEQNLNHDAMYWYRQDPGQGLRLIYYSQIVNDFQKGDIAEGYSVSREKKESFPLTVTSAQKNPTAFYLCASSIGPGGYEQYFGPGTRLTVT.

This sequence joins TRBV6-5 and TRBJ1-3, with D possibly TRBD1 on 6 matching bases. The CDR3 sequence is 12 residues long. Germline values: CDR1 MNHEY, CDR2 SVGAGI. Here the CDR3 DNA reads TGTGGGGCAGGGGCAGCTGGAAACACCATATATTTT. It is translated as CGAGAAGNTIYF.

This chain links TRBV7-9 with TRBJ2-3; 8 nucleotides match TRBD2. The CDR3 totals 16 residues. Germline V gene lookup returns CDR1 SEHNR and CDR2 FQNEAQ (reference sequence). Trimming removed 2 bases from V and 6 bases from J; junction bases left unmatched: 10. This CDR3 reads CASSLFPAGGDDTQYF. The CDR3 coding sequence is TGTGCCAGCAGCTTATTCCCGGCGGGGGGTGACGATACGCAGTATTTT.

CDR3 nucleotide sequence: TGTGCCAGCAGCGCGAGCGGGGGGACTTACACAGATACGCAGTATTTT. This translates into CASSASGGTYTDTQYF. The chain links TRBV9 to TRBJ2-3; 9 bases align to TRBD2. V shed 3 bases and J 2 bases; nucleotides not matched to a gene: 7. Germline CDR1 and CDR2: SGDLS and YYNGEE. The CDR3 covers 16 residues.

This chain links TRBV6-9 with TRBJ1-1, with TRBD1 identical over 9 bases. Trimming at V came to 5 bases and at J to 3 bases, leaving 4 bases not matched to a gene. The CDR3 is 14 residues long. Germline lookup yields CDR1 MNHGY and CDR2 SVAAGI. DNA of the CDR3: TGTGCCAGCAGTGAAGGGGACAGGGACACTGAAGCTTTCTTT. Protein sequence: CASSEGDRDTEAFF.

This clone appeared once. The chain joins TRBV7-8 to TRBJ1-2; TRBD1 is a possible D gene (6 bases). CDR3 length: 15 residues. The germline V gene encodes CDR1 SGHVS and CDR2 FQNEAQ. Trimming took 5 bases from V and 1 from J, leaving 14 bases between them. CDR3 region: CASSAQQGFNYGYTF. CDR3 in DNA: TGTGCCAGCAGCGCCCAACAGGGATTTAACTATGGCTACACCTTC.

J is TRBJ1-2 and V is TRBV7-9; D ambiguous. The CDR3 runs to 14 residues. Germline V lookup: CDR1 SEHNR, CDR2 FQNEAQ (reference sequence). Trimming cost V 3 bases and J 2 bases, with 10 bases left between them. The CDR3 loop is CASSFQTLNYGYTF. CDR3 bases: TGTGCCAGCAGCTTCCAGACATTAAACTATGGCTACACCTTC. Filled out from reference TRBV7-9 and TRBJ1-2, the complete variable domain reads DTGVSQNPRHKITKRGQNVTFRCDPISEHNRLYWYRQTLGQGPEFLTYFQNEAQLEKSRLLSDRFSAERPKGSFSTLEIQRTEQGDSAMYLCASSFQTLNYGYTFGSGTRLTVV.

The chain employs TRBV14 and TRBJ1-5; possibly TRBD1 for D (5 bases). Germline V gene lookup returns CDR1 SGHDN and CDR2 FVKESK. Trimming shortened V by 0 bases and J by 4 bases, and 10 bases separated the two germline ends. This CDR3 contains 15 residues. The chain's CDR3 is CASSQDGGWNQPQHF. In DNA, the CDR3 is TGTGCCAGCAGCCAAGATGGGGGTTGGAATCAGCCCCAGCATTTT. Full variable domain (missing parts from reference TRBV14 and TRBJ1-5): EAGVTQFPSHSVIEKGQTVTLRCDPISGHDNLYWYRRVMGKEIKFLLHFVKESKQDESGMPNNRFLAERTGGTYSTLKVQPAELEDSGVYFCASSQDGGWNQPQHFGDGTRLSIL.

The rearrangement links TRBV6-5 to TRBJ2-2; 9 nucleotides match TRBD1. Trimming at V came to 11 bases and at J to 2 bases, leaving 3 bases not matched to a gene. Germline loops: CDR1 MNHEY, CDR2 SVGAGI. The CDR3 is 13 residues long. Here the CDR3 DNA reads TGTGCCGGGGGACAGGGAAACACCGGGGAGCTGTTTTTT. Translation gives CAGGQGNTGELFF.

The CDR3 protein is CASSLAVGRSSNQPQHF. For the CDR3, the DNA is TGTGCCAGCAGCTTAGCGGTAGGCAGATCTAGCAATCAGCCCCAGCATTTT. The rearrangement links TRBV7-6 to TRBJ1-5; D gene ambiguous. This CDR3 has 17 residues. Trimming pared 0 bases from V and 0 bases from J, leaving 12 bases between. Germline values: CDR1 SGHVS, CDR2 FNYEAQ.

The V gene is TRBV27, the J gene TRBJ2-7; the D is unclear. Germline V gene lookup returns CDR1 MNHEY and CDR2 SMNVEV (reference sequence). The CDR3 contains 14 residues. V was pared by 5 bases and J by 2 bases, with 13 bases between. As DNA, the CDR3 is TGTGCCAGCAGTGGGTCCACCCTCCCCTACGAGCAGTACTTC. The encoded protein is CASSGSTLPYEQYF.

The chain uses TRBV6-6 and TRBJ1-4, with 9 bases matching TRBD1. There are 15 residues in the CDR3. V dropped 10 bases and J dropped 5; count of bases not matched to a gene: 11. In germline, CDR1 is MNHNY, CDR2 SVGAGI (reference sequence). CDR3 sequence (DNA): TGTGCCACCCAGGACGGACAGGGGAGGAATGAAAAACTGTTTTTT. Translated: CATQDGQGRNEKLFF.

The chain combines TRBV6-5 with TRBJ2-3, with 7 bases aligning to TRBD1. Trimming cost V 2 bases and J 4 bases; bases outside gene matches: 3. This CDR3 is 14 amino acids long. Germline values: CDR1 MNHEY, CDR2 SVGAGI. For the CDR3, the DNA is TGTGCCAGCAGTTACACGAGGGGGCCAGATACGCAGTATTTT. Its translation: CASSYTRGPDTQYF.

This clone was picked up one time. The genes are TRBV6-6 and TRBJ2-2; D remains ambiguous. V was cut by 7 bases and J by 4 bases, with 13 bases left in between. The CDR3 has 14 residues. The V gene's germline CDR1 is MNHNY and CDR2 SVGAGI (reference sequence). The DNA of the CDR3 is TGTGCCAGCAAGGTGAACCTGGGCACCGGGGAGCTGTTTTTT. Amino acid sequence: CASKVNLGTGELFF.

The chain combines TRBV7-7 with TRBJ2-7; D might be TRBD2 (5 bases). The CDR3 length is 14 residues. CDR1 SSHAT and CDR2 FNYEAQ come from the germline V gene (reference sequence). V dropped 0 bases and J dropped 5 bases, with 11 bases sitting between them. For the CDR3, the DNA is TGTGCCAGCAGCTTAGCCATGGGAGTCCACGAGCAGTACTTC. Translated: CASSLAMGVHEQYF.

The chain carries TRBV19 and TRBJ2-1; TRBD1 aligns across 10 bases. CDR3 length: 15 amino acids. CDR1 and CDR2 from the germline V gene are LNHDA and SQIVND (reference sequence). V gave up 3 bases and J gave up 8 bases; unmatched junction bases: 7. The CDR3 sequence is CASSITGTGVDEQFF. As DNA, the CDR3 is TGTGCCAGTAGTATCACTGGGACAGGGGTTGATGAGCAGTTCTTC.